The clone carrying this TCR beta chain was seen only a few times. Its antigen is not known. The sample carries other DNA sequences with the same CDR3. The V gene's germline CDR1 is SEHNR and CDR2 FQNEAQ (reference sequence). This CDR3 region has 12 residues. The V and J ends lost 1 base and 5 bases respectively, with 2 bases between them. This sample was taken from a study of shared clonotypes between healthy human individuals. Broader study findings: There were few donors, and this limited the genetic and exposure-history diversity represented. For naive CD4 cells, approximately 5% of clonotypes were shared across a handful of donors. Large sequencing depth failed to make sorted-subset sequencing complete, rarefaction showed.

Over several immunoSEQ plates, each subset's genomic DNA was distributed in even portions. Libraries were prepared by immunoSEQ multiplex PCR; TCRdb keeps only in-frame clonotypes and omits some of them. The table shows under 2.5 million clones, with about 90% occurring only once. The chain carries TRBV7-9 and TRBJ2-2; no clear D gene. Sequencing was done on a sample of naive CD4+ T cells from PBMCs. This sample's subset: CD45RA+ positively selected. The receptor was derived from a man younger than 35 in good health. Some clones in this sample may be carry-over from other donors' samples. The DNA of the CDR3 is TGTGCCAGCAGCTTAGGAACCGGGGAGCTGTTTTTT. Translated, it gives CASSLGTGELFF.